This T cell receptor beta chain was captured in a study of Ad26.COV2.S vaccination and SARS-CoV-2 variants. Whole-study results and caveats: Non-spike TCR breadth showed similarity between vaccine and placebo recipients. Spike-specific TCR breadth in vaccine recipients exceeded that seen in placebo recipients.

In germline, CDR1 is SGHNT, CDR2 YYREEE (reference sequence). V was trimmed by 2 bases and J by 10 bases, leaving 13 bases between them. The CDR3 is 14 amino acids. The treatment is: around 19 received Ad26.COV2.S at low or high dose, single or two shots; about 5 received placebo; per-sample allocation not given. On day 63 after the first injection, vaccine and placebo recipients gave samples. Details on this clone: What it binds is not known.

Here immunoSEQ multiplex PCR was the method, and the copy in TCRdb shows in-frame clones only, minus some. The sample contains about 500,000 clones, 89% of which appear only once. This clonotype was sampled from a person aged 18-60 years who received the Ad26.COV2.S COVID-19 vaccine or a placebo. This material consisted of peripheral blood, taken in a trial of Ad26.COV2.S vaccine versus placebo. The chain carries TRBV5-4 and TRBJ1-6, with a weak D call TRBD1 (5 bases). This CDR3 is CASSFEGTDSPLHF. CDR3 sequence (DNA): TGTGCCAGCAGCTTTGAGGGGACGGACTCACCCCTCCACTTT.